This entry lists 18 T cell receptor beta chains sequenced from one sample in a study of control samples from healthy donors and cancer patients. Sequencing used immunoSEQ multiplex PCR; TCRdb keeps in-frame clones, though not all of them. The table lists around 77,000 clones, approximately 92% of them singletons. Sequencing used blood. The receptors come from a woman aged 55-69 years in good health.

The CDR3 loop reads CASSLYGTLSYEQYF. CDR3 DNA: TGTGCCAGCAGCTTATATGGGACACTCTCCTACGAGCAGTACTTC. This chain uses TRBV11-2 with TRBJ2-7; a weak D match, TRBD1 (6 bases). Trimming took 2 bases from V and 0 from J, leaving 11 bases between them. The length of the CDR3 is 15 residues. CDR1 and CDR2 from the germline V gene are SGHAT and FQNNGV.

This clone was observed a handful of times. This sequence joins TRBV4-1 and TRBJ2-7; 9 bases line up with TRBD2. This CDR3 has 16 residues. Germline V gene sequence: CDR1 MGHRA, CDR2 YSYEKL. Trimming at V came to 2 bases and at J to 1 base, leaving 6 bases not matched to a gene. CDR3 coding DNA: TGCGCCAGCAGCCAATTATCACTAGCGGGTTCCTACGAGCAGTACTTC. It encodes CASSQLSLAGSYEQYF.

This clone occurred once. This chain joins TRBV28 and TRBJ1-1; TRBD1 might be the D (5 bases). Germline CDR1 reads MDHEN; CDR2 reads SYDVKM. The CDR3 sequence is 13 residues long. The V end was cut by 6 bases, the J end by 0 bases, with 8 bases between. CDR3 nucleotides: TGTGCCAGCAGGGGGACGGTGAACACTGAAGCTTTCTTT. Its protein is CASRGTVNTEAFF. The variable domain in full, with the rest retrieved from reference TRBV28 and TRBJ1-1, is DVKVTQSSRYLVKRTGEKVFLECVQDMDHENMFWYRQDPGLGLRLIYFSYDVKMKEKGDIPEGYSVSREKKERFSLILESASTNQTSMYLCASRGTVNTEAFFGQGTRLTVV.

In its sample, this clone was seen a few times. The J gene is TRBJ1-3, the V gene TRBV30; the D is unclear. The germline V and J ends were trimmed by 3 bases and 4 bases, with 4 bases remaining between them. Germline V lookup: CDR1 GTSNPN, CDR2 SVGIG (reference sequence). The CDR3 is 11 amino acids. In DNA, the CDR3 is TGTGCCTGGAGCGAGGGAAACACCATATATTTT. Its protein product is CAWSEGNTIYF.

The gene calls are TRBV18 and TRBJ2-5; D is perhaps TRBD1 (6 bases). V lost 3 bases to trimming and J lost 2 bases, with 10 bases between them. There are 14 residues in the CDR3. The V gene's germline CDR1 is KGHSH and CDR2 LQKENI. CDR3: CASSPYRAQETQYF. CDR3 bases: TGTGCCAGCTCACCCTACAGGGCGCAAGAGACCCAGTACTTC.

In nucleotides, the CDR3 is TGCGCCAGCAGCACAACAGGCTCTGGGGCCAACGTCCTGACTTTC. Translating gives CASSTTGSGANVLTF. The chain joins TRBV5-1 to TRBJ2-6, with a possible D match to TRBD1 (5 bases). Germline CDR1 is SGHRS and CDR2 is YFSETQ. CDR3 length: 15 residues. V lost 4 bases to trimming and J lost 0 bases, with 8 bases between them. Full variable domain (remainder filled in from reference TRBV5-1 and TRBJ2-6): KAGVTQTPRYLIKTRGQQVTLSCSPISGHRSVSWYQQTPGQGLQFLFEYFSETQRNKGNFPGRFSGRQFSNSRSEMNVSTLELGDSALYLCASSTTGSGANVLTFGAGSRLTVL.

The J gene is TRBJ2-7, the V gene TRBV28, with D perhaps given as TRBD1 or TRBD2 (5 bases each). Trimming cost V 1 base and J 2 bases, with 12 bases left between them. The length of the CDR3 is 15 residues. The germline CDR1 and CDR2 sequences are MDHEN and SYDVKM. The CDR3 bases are TGTGCCAGCAGTTTATTAGGGACGCAGACCTACGAGCAGTACTTC. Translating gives CASSLLGTQTYEQYF.

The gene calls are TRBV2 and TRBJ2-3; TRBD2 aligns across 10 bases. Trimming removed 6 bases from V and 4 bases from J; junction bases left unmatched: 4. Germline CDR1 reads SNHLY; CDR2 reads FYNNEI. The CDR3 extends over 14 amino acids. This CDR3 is CASRLAGVSDTQYF. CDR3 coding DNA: TGTGCCAGCAGGCTAGCGGGAGTGTCAGATACGCAGTATTTT.

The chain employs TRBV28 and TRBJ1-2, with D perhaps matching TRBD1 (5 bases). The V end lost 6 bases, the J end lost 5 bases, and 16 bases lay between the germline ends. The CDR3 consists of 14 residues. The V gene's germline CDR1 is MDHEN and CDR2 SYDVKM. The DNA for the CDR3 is TGTGCCAGCAGCCGATCCGGGACGGTTTATGGCTACACCTTC. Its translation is CASSRSGTVYGYTF.

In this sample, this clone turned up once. The CDR3: CASSSGLAGGQETQYF. The CDR3 DNA is TGTGCCAGCAGTTCGGGACTAGCGGGAGGCCAAGAGACCCAGTACTTC. The chain couples TRBV6-6 to TRBJ2-5, with 15 positions matching TRBD2. The germline gives CDR1 MNHNY, CDR2 SVGAGI (reference sequence). V gave up 4 bases and J gave up 1 base; unmatched junction bases: 1. The CDR3 sequence is 16 residues long.

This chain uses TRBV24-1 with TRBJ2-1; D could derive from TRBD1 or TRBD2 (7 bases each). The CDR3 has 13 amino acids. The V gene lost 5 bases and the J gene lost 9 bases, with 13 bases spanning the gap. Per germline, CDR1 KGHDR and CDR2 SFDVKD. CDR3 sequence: CATSVSRGGEQFF. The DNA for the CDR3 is TGTGCCACCAGTGTTAGCAGGGGGGGTGAGCAGTTCTTC.

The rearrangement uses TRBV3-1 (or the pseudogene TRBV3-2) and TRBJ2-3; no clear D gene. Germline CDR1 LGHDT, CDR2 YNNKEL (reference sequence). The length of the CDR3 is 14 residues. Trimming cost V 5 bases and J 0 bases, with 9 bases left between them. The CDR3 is CASSETASTDTQYF. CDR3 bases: TGTGCCAGCAGCGAGACTGCTAGCACAGATACGCAGTATTTT.

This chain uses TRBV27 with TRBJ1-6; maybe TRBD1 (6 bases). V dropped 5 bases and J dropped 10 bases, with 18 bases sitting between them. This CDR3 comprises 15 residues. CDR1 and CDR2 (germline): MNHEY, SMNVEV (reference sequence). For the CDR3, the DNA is TGTGCCAGCAGTACATTAGACAGGCGATCGTCACCCCTCCACTTT. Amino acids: CASSTLDRRSSPLHF.

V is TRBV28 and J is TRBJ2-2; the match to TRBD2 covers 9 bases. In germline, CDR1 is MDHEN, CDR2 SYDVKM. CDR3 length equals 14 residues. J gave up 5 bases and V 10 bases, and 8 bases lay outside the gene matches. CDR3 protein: CATNSGRPTGELFF. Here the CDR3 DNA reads TGTGCCACGAATAGCGGGAGACCTACCGGGGAGCTGTTTTTT.

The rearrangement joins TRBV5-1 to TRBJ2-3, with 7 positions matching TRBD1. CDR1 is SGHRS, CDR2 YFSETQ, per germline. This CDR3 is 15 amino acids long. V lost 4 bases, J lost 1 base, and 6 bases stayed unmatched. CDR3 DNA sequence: TGCGCCAGCAGCGAGGGGGCGGTTGGCACAGATACGCAGTATTTT. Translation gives CASSEGAVGTDTQYF.

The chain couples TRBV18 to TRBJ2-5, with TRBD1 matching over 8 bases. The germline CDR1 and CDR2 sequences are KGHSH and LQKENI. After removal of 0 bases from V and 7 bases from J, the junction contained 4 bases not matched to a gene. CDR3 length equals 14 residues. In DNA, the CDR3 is TGTGCCAGCTCACCACCGGACAGGGAGGCGACCCAGTACTTC. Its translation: CASSPPDREATQYF.

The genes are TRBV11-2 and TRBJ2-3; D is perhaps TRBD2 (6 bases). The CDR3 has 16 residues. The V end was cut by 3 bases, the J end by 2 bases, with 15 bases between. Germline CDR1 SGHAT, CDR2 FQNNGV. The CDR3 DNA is TGTGCCAGCAGCTTCTGGACTAATAGGGCCACAGATACGCAGTATTTT. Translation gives CASSFWTNRATDTQYF. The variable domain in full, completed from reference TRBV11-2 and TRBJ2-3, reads EAGVAQSPRYKIIEKRQSVAFWCNPISGHATLYWYQQILGQGPKLLIQFQNNGVVDDSQLPKDRFSAERLKGVDSTLKIQPAKLEDSAVYLCASSFWTNRATDTQYFGPGTRLTVL.

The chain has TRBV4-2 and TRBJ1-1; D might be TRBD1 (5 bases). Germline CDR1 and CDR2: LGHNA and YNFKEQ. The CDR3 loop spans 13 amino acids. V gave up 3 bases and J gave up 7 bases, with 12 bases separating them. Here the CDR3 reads CASSHPEGSEAFF. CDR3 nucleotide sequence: TGTGCCAGCAGCCACCCCGAGGGGAGTGAAGCTTTCTTT.